The rows below give T cell receptor beta chains drawn from one sample of a study of beta chain features in type 1 diabetes. Sequenced by immunoSEQ multiplex PCR; TCRdb stores in-frame clones only, minus some. The table includes around 250,000 clones, 25% to 30% detected once. Sequencing was carried out using central memory CD4+ T cells from blood. All receptors derive from a man aged 25 to 40 in good health. Both conserved end residues are trimmed from each CDR3.

V gene	CDR3 length	CDR3 protein
TRBV29-1	10	SSRRMNTEAF
TRBV7-7	12	ASSGYGTAETQY
TRBV5-1	14	ASSLVPGHSNTEAF
TRBV10-3	13	ATRGSGQATDTQY
TRBV7-2	11	ASSLDGDYEQY
TRBV7-2	13	ASSLSNVGTDTQY
TRBV15	14	ATSRDRPGGPETQY
TRBV29-1	11	SVQKLTQETQY
TRBV10-1	13	ASSYSAGTYNEQF
TRBV4-3	14	ASSQDWRDSYNEQF
TRBV5-6	11	ASSHGTTIEQY
TRBV7-2	13	ASSITGTEAYEQY
TRBV30	13	AWSRGQGFTDTQY
TRBV7-9	13	ASSWDRGIGYGYT
TRBV6-1	9	ASIGRREAF
TRBV18	11	ASSNDRNTEAF
TRBV25-1	12	ASSEGGGPDTQY
TRBV29-1	15	SVQPYSSGGPYNEQF
TRBV7-2	14	ASSPSAGTLAETQY
TRBV11-2	13	ASSLYSGGLDTQY
TRBV10-3	13	AITDRDRFGETQY
TRBV5-4	12	ASSLHRYSYEQY
TRBV9	11	ASSVEGWDEQY
TRBV19	11	ASSFDWDYGYT
TRBV25-1	11	ASSAYRDNEQF
TRBV7-9	15	ASSLAIASGYTDTQY
TRBV5-1	12	ASSQGKVTRELF
TRBV4-2	14	ASSQLIAGDSYEQY
TRBV7-2	12	ASSSGGDRGELF
TRBV18	13	ASSPGLAGPVEQY
TRBV4-3	14	ASSQAPSGSVDTQY
TRBV29-1	9	SVGTDYEQY
TRBV5-4	14	ASSLPGTGFNYGYT
TRBV4-3	14	ASSQVRGTRNTEAF
TRBV7-2	12	ASSEGTGWDIQY
TRBV4-3	18	ASSHEFTGTSWSGANVLT
TRBV30	13	AWSGGATINSPLH
TRBV28	12	ASSNMGAPDEQF
TRBV30	13	AWSVESGRQETQY
TRBV7-9	13	ASSFAGPRADTQY
TRBV5-4	13	ASSSRDRRWDEQF
TRBV19	12	ASSIQGGNQPQH
TRBV28	15	ASRVGSGGTSNQPQH
TRBV19	14	ASSASGRLAKNIQY
TRBV6-6	11	ASSYTEGGTQY